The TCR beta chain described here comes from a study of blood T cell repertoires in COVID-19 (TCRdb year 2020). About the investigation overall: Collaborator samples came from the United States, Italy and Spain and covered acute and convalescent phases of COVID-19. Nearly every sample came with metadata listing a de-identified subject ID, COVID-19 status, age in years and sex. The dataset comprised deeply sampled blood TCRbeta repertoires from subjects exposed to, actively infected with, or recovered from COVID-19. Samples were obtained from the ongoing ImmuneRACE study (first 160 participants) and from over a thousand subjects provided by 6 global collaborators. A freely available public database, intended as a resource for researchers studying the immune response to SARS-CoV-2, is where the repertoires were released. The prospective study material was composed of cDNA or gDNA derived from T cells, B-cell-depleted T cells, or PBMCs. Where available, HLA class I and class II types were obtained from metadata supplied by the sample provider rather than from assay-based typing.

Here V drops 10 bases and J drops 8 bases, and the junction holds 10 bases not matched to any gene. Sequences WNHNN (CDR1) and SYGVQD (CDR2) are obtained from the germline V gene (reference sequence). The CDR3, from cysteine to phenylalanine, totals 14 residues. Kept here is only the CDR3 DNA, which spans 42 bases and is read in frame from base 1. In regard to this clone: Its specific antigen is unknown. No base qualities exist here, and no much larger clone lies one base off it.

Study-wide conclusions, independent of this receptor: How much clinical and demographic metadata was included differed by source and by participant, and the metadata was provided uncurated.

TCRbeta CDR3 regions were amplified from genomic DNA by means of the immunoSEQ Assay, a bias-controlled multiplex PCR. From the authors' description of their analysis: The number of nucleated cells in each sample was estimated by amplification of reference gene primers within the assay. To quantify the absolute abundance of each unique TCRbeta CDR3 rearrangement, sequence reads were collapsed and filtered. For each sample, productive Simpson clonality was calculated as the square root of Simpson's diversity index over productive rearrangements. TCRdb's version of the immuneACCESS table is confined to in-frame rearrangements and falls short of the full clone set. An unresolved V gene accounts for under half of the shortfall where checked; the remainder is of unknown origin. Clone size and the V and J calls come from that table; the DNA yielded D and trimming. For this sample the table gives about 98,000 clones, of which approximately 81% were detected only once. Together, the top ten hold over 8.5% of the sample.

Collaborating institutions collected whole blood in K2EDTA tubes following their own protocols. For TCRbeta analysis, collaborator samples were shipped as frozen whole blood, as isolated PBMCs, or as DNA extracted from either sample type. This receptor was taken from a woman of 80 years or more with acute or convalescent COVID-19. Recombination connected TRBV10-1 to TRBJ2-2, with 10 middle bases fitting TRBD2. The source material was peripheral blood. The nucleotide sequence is TGCGCCACTAGCGGGGGTCCCGGCCTGGGGGAGCTGTTTTTT. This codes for CATSGGPGLGELFF.